This T cell receptor beta chain was sequenced during a study of blood T cell repertoires in COVID-19. Turning to the study itself: Acute and convalescent COVID-19 specimens originated in the United States, Italy and Spain. From T cells, B-cell-depleted T cells, or PBMCs came the material, which was cDNA or gDNA.

CDR3 size: 13 residues. Trimming removed 1 base at V and 6 bases at J, with 9 bases between. Germline lookup yields CDR1 LNHDA and CDR2 SQIVND (reference sequence). Under the authors' procedure: Nucleated cell counts were estimated from reference gene primer amplification. The protocol was immunoSEQ multiplex PCR, while the TCRdb copy is restricted to in-frame clones and leaves out a portion. V and J calls and clone size are copied from that table; D and trimming were computed from the DNA. This sample has 240,000 or so clones; over 80% occur once, and the top ten carry more than 1.5%. J is TRBJ1-1 and V is TRBV19, with a weak D call TRBD1 (6 bases). The sample was peripheral blood. The origin of this receptor is a man younger than 40 who had recovered from COVID-19. The CDR3 reads CASSIARGAEAFF. The CDR3 bases are TGTGCCAGTAGTATAGCCAGGGGAGCTGAAGCTTTCTTT.